This entry features one TCR beta chain sequence. There are 15 residues in the CDR3. The V gene end was trimmed by 2 bases and the J gene end by 6 bases; junction bases not matched to a gene: 12. The germline V gene has CDR1 GTSNPN and CDR2 SVGIG (reference sequence). Here immunoSEQ multiplex PCR was the method, and the copy in TCRdb shows in-frame clones only, minus some. Among about 150,000 clones listed, almost 85% were seen once. The sample is drawn from a study of blood T cell repertoires in COVID-19. Study-wide background: The samples span acute and convalescent COVID-19 from the United States, Italy and Spain.

This TCR came from a human donor with acute or convalescent COVID-19. The donor label of this sample is uncertain. The rearrangement joins TRBV30 to TRBJ1-1; 7 positions agree with TRBD1. Sequenced: peripheral blood. The CDR3 coding sequence is TGTGCCTGGAGTATTCCACCGGGACAGCCGGCTGAAGCTTTCTTT. Protein product: CAWSIPPGQPAEAFF.